This TCR beta chain was captured in a study of blood T cells in healthy people across ages. Study information: Template switching picked up about one barcoded beta molecule for each two T cells. Study-wide points: Estimated diversity that came from one million T cells was considered an underestimate. Unknown donor CMV status possibly confounded expanded clonotype changes.

The total RNA that was extracted per sample amounted to at least 5 micrograms. V lost 0 bases and J 5 bases, leaving 13 bases between the germline ends. Germline V CDR1 and CDR2: LGHDT, YNNKEL (reference sequence). The CDR3 runs to 15 residues. Through a sample-barcoded 5' primer and a J-beta primer mix, a second PCR was run for roughly 6 to 12 cycles. TCRdb reprocessed the 5' RACE reads with MiXCR, giving one entry per CDR3 protein. The sample contains fewer than 900,000 distinct CDR3 sequences, 49% of which appear only once. Note on this clonotype: The target antigen is unknown.

V usage is TRBV3-1 and J usage is TRBJ1-2; D is undetermined. This clonotype was sampled from a woman between 55 and 75 years old in good health. The specimen sequenced was blood. CDR3 in amino acids: CASSQDSGQIYGYTF. For the CDR3, the DNA is TGTGCCAGCAGCCAAGATTCCGGTCAGATTTATGGCTACACCTTC.